This TCR beta chain comes out of a study of blood T cell repertoires in COVID-19. Background on the study: Some COVID-19 samples were acute and others convalescent; all came from the United States, Italy and Spain. From T cells, B-cell-depleted T cells, or PBMCs came the material, which was cDNA or gDNA.

Assay used: immunoSEQ multiplex PCR; TCRdb lists only in-frame clones, some missing. The sample holds fewer than 350,000 clones, around nine tenths seen once. The study assigned cohorts using participant-reported clinical history. Resolution of symptoms, clearance, or two negative PCRs was present in recovered Cohort 3 donors. Trimming left V 1 base short and J 4 bases short, with 12 bases between. The CDR3 covers 15 residues. Germline CDR1 KGHSH, CDR2 LQKENI. The receptor's source is a man aged 55-75 years who had recovered from COVID-19. The sample consisted of PBMCs or T cells enriched from blood (not recorded which). The chain employs TRBV18 and TRBJ2-3; possible D gene TRBD2, 6 bases. The CDR3 DNA reads as TGTGCCAGCTCACCACGTGGGGGGACCGCAGATACGCAGTATTTT. Its protein is CASSPRGGTADTQYF.